Described below is a single T cell receptor beta chain sequence and its context. The data originate from a study of cytomegalovirus exposure and HLA in healthy donors. The protocol was immunoSEQ multiplex PCR, while the TCRdb copy is restricted to in-frame clones and leaves out a portion. Of under 250,000 clones listed, around 87% are singletons. The clonotype comes from a man between 18 and 29 years old in good health and CMV-seronegative. Sequenced input: PBMCs.

CDR3 bases: TGTGCCCCACGGGGCGGGGAGCTGTTTTTT. This encodes CAPRGGELFF. The V and J genes are TRBV6-6 and TRBJ2-2; possible D gene TRBD2, 5 bases. Germline assignment: CDR1 MNHNY and CDR2 SVGAGI (reference sequence). This CDR3 has 10 amino acids. V lost 11 bases and J lost 7, with 8 bases in between.